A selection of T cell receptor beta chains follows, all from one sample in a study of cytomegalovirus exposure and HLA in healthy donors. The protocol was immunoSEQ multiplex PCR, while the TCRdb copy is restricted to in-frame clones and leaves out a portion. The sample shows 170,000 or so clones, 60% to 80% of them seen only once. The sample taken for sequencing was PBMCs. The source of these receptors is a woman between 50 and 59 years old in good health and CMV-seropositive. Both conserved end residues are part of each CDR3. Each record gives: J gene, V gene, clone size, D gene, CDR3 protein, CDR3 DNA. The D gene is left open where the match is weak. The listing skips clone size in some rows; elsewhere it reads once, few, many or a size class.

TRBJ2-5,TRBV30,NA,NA,CAWSGETQYF,TGTGCCTGGTCCGGGGAGACCCAGTACTTC
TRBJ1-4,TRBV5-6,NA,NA,CASSFSDREKLFF,TGTGCCAGCAGCTTTAGTGACAGAGAAAAACTGTTTTTT
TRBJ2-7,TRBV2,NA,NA,CASRVTVYYEQYF,TGTGCCAGCAGGGTGACAGTTTACTACGAGCAGTACTTC
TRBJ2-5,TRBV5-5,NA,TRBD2,CASSLTGGRRDQTQYF,TGTGCCAGCAGCCTCACGGGGGGGCGCAGGGACCAGACCCAGTACTTC
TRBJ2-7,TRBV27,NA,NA,CASSWGGAREQYF,TGTGCCAGCAGTTGGGGGGGCGCACGGGAGCAGTACTTC
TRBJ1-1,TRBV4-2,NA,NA,CASSEIQGNTEAFF,TGTGCCAGCAGCGAAATACAGGGGAACACTGAAGCTTTCTTT
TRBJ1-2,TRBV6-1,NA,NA,CASSEDGNYGYTF,TGTGCCAGCAGTGAAGACGGGAACTATGGCTACACCTTC
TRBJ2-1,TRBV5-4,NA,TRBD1,CASSFTGGSFNEQFF,TGTGCCAGCAGTTTCACAGGGGGCTCTTTCAATGAGCAGTTCTTC
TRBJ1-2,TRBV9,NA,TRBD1,CASTGQGLSYGYTF,TGTGCCAGCACCGGACAGGGGCTAAGCTATGGCTACACCTTC
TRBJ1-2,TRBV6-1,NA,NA,CASSENGNYGYTF,TGTGCCAGCAGTGAAAACGGTAACTATGGCTACACCTTC
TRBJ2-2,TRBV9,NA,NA,CASSVVQGHGELFF,TGTGCCAGCAGCGTAGTTCAGGGCCACGGGGAGCTGTTTTTT
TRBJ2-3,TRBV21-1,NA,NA,CASSPAGQGGQPQYF,TGTGCCAGCAGCCCCGCCGGACAGGGCGGTCAGCCCCAGTATTTT
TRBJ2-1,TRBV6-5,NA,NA,CASSYSRVDTYNEQFF,TGTGCCAGCAGTTACTCGAGGGTTGACACCTACAATGAGCAGTTCTTC
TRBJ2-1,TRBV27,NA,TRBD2,CASSARLAGKVYNEQFF,TGTGCCAGCAGTGCGAGACTAGCGGGCAAAGTATACAATGAGCAGTTCTTC
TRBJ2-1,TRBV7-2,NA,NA,CASSLRRENEQFF,TGTGCCAGCAGCTTGAGAAGGGAGAATGAGCAGTTCTTC
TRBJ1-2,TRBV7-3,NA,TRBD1,CASSPDGRTGRFTF,TGTGCCAGCAGCCCCGATGGGAGGACAGGACGTTTTACCTTC
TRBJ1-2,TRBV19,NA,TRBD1,CASRSTGMDGYTF,TGTGCCAGTAGGTCGACAGGGATGGACGGCTACACCTTC
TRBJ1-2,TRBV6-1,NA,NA,CASSEAYPMGGSNYGYTF,TGTGCCAGCAGTGAAGCGTACCCTATGGGGGGATCCAACTATGGCTACACCTTC
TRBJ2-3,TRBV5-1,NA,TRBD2,CASSLGTAGGGTDTQYF,TGCGCCAGCAGCTTGGGTACAGCGGGGGGAGGCACAGATACGCAGTATTTT
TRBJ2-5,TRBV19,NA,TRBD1,CASSTTSTGIETQYF,TGTGCCAGTAGTACCACCTCGACAGGGATCGAGACCCAGTACTTC
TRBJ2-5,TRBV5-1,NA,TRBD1,CASSRTGGIQETQYF,TGCGCCAGCAGCCGGACAGGGGGGATACAAGAGACCCAGTACTTC
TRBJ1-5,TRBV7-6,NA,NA,CASSPRGGSSNQPQHF,TGTGCCAGCAGCCCCCGAGGAGGGAGCAGCAATCAGCCCCAGCATTTT
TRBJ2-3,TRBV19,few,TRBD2,CASRALAEFTDTQYF,TGTGCCAGTAGGGCACTAGCGGAGTTCACAGATACGCAGTATTTT
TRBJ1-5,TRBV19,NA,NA,CASTPRTDYINQPQHF,TGTGCCAGTACCCCCCGGACAGATTATATTAATCAGCCCCAGCATTTT
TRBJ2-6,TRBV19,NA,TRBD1,CASSPLDRVISGANVLTF,TGTGCCAGTAGTCCCCTCGACAGGGTCATCTCTGGGGCCAACGTCCTGACTTTC
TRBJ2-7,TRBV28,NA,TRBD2,CASSWAGGNYEQYF,TGCGCCAGCAGTTGGGCGGGGGGGAACTACGAGCAGTACTTC
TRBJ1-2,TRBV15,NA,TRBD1,CATSRDPQGASGYTF,TGTGCCACCAGCAGAGACCCACAGGGGGCCAGCGGCTACACCTTC
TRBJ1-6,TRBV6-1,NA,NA,CASSEARIPGSPLHF,TGTGCCAGCAGTGAAGCGAGGATACCCGGGTCACCCCTCCACTTT
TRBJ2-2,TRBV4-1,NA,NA,CASSPQGTTGELFF,TGCGCCAGCAGCCCCCAGGGGACCACCGGGGAGCTGTTTTTT
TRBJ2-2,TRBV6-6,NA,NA,CASSYGQLGELFF,TGTGCCAGCAGTTACGGACAGTTAGGGGAGCTGTTTTTT
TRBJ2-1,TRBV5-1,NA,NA,CASSVTTDNEQFF,TGCGCCAGCAGCGTCACTACTGACAATGAGCAGTTCTTC
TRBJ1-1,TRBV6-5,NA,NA,CASSWGGTTEAFF,TGTGCCAGCTCTTGGGGGGGGACCACTGAAGCTTTCTTT
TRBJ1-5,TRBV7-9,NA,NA,CASSDSAAAYSNQPQHF,TGTGCCAGCAGTGACAGCGCCGCAGCCTATAGCAATCAGCCCCAGCATTTT
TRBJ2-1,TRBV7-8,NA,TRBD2,CASSRWEGSYNEQFF,TGTGCCAGCAGCCGTTGGGAGGGCTCCTACAATGAGCAGTTCTTC
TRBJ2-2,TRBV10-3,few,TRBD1,CAITTGGWTGELFF,TGTGCCATCACAACAGGGGGCTGGACCGGGGAGCTGTTTTTT
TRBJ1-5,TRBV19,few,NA,CASTPSGGGQPQHF,TGTGCCAGCACCCCCTCCGGGGGGGGTCAGCCCCAGCATTTT
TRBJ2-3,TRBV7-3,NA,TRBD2,CASSPGLAGGRDTQYF,TGTGCCAGCAGCCCAGGACTAGCGGGGGGTCGAGATACGCAGTATTTT
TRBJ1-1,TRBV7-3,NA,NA,CASSFGGVTEAFF,TGTGCCAGCAGCTTTGGGGGGGTAACTGAAGCTTTCTTT
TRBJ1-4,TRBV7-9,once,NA,CASTSTGSVEKLFF,TGTGCCAGCACCTCTACAGGGTCGGTTGAAAAACTGTTTTTT
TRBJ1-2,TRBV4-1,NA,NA,CASSQEELGASEYGYTF,TGCGCCAGCAGCCAAGAAGAGTTAGGAGCCTCGGAGTATGGCTACACCTTC
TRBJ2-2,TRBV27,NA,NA,CASGSTGGELFF,TGTGCCAGCGGATCGACTGGCGGGGAGCTGTTTTTT
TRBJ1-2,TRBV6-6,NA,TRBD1,CASTWDRPYGYTF,TGTGCCAGCACCTGGGACAGGCCCTATGGCTACACCTTC
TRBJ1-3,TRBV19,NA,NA,CASSIIGQGRNTIYF,TGTGCCAGTAGTATAATCGGGCAGGGTCGAAACACCATATATTTT
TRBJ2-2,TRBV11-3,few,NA,CASSLGGTGELFF,TGTGCCAGCAGCTTAGGAGGGACCGGGGAGCTGTTTTTT
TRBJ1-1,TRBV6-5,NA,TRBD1,CASSRQGAEAFF,TGTGCCAGCAGTCGTCAGGGGGCCGAAGCTTTCTTT
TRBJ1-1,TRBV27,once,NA,CASSSEPYTEAFF,TGTGCCAGCAGTTCGGAGCCCTACACTGAAGCTTTCTTT
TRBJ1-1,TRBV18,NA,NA,CASSPGGAGNTEAFF,TGTGCCAGCTCACCGGGGGGGGCAGGAAACACTGAAGCTTTCTTT